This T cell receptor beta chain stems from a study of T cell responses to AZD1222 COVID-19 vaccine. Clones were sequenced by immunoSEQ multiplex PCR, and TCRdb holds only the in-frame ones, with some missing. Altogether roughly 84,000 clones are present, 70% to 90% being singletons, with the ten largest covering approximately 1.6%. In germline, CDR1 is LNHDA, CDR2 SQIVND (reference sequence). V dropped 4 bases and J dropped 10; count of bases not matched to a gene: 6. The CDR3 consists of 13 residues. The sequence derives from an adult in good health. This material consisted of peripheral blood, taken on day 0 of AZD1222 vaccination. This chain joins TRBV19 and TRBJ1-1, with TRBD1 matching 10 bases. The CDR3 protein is CASSRQRDRGAFF. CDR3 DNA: TGTGCCAGTAGTAGACAGCGGGACAGGGGAGCTTTCTTT.